Listed below are T cell receptor beta chains from one sample, sequenced in a study of early T cells in non-severe SARS-CoV-2 infection. TCRdb independently ran MiXCR on the 5' RACE reads; one entry per CDR3 protein. The table has some 70,000 distinct CDR3 sequences, roughly 10% seen once; the top ten hold roughly 3%. The specimen was whole blood. The receptors derive from an adult who was a healthcare worker with PCR-confirmed SARS-CoV-2 infection or an uninfected control (not recorded which). CDR3s include the opening cysteine and the closing phenylalanine or tryptophan.

cdr3_aa j_call v_call
CASSLDRGGNYEQYF TRBJ2-7 TRBV6-5
CASSPQEDYGYTF TRBJ1-2 TRBV18
CASSRQGARGEKLFF TRBJ1-4 TRBV7-6
CASSPLGGTTDTQYF TRBJ2-3 TRBV18
CASMGRNTEAFF TRBJ1-1 TRBV10-1
CASSLHRGRETQYF TRBJ2-5 TRBV7-2
CSVLPLTSGNQETQYF TRBJ2-5 TRBV20-1
CSAPRQGAQPQHF TRBJ1-5 TRBV20-1
CASSISGGAGNEQFF TRBJ2-1 TRBV19
CASSQVLSWGQFF TRBJ2-1 TRBV4-3
CASSPRIGQIKNEQFF TRBJ2-1 TRBV18
CSARDPTAGEKLFF TRBJ1-4 TRBV20-1
CASSQQDANTGELFF TRBJ2-2 TRBV4-2
CASSLRQLVNTGELFF TRBJ2-2 TRBV5-6
CASSPPSSGRFF TRBJ2-1 TRBV18
CASSNQREGTDTQYF TRBJ2-3 TRBV21-1
CASSLHRERNQPQHF TRBJ1-5 TRBV19
CAWSGEGAEKLFF TRBJ1-4 TRBV30
CASSYGYQPQHF TRBJ1-5 TRBV6-5
CASSHPGQGNGYTF TRBJ1-2 TRBV19
CSAGRGLKDSPLHF TRBJ1-6 TRBV20-1
CASSVAGIETQYF TRBJ2-5 TRBV7-9
CASSPQLTSGPTNEQFF TRBJ2-1 TRBV3-1
CASSLSGLAGGALTGELFF TRBJ2-2 TRBV7-3
CASSQYRATEAFF TRBJ1-1 TRBV7-3
CASSYRQGGVEQYF TRBJ2-7 TRBV6-6
CSAVAPGLHAENTQYF TRBJ2-3 TRBV20-1
CSAPIAGETQYF TRBJ2-5 TRBV20-1
CAQYPGQEPYEQYF TRBJ2-7 TRBV12-2